The 28 T cell receptor beta chains below all came from one sample that was sequenced in a study of CD8+CD57+ T cells in acquired aplastic anemia. Genomic DNA served as template for TCR beta VDJ and CDR3 profiling. TCRdb re-called the reads with MiXCR, one entry per CDR3 protein. The table records 250,000 to 300,000 distinct CDR3 sequences, 45% to 65% of them present only once. Sequences were obtained from sorted CD4+, CD8+, or CD8+CD57+ T cells (not recorded which) from PBMCs. All receptors derive from a human donor with severe aplastic anemia or a healthy control (not recorded which).

The chain has TRBV7-2 and TRBJ1-5; D may be TRBD1 (6 bases). With 4 bases removed from V and 7 bases from J, the gap between germline ends came to 14 bases. Looked up from germline, CDR1 is SGHTA and CDR2 is FQGNSA. The CDR3 is 14 residues long. The CDR3 reads CASSSGAGDQPQHF. CDR3 DNA: TGTGCCAGCAGCTCCGGGGCAGGGGACCAGCCCCAGCATTTT.

About this clonotype: Given a much more abundant clone one base away, this may be a read error. The chain links TRBV6-2 or TRBV6-3 to TRBJ1-3; D is possibly TRBD1 (5 bases). CDR3 size: 14 residues. The germline CDR1 and CDR2 sequences are MNHEY and SVGEGT. The CDR3 is CASGYGGAGNTIYF. The CDR3 DNA is TGTGCCAGCGGTTACGGGGGTGCTGGAAACACCATATATTTT.

This chain links TRBV5-6 with TRBJ1-6; D unclear. The CDR3 length is 15 residues. Germline CDR1 and CDR2: SGHDT and YYEEEE. Trimming left V 2 bases short and J 8 bases short, with 14 bases between. The CDR3 DNA follows: TGTGCCAGCAGCTTAATGATCCAGATGCATTCACCCCTCCACTTT. Translating it yields CASSLMIQMHSPLHF.

This clonotype was counted at least ten times. The V gene is TRBV12-3 or TRBV12-4, the J gene TRBJ2-2; tentatively, D is TRBD2 (5 bases). The CDR3 spans 15 residues. With 7 bases removed from V and 0 bases from J, the gap between germline ends came to 12 bases. The CDR3 nucleotides are TGTGCCAGCAATATGGGCGGGCCGAACACCGGGGAGCTGTTTTTT. Its translation: CASNMGGPNTGELFF.

This rearrangement joins TRBV7-9 to TRBJ2-3; D might be TRBD2 (6 bases). This CDR3 is 17 amino acids long. V was clipped by 10 bases and J by 0 bases, with 23 bases between them. Germline V gene data show CDR1 as SEHNR and CDR2 as FQNEAQ (reference sequence). CDR3 DNA: TGTGCCATGGGGGACGGGGGACGGGCCCATAGCACAGATACGCAGTATTTT. Its translation is CAMGDGGRAHSTDTQYF. Full variable domain (outside the CDR3, taken from reference TRBV7-9 and TRBJ2-3): DTGVSQNPRHKITKRGQNVTFRCDPISEHNRLYWYRQTLGQGPEFLTYFQNEAQLEKSRLLSDRFSAERPKGSFSTLEIQRTEQGDSAMYLCAMGDGGRAHSTDTQYFGPGTRLTVL.

This chain uses TRBV7-2 with TRBJ1-2; D is unresolved. With 5 bases removed from V and 0 bases from J, the gap between germline ends came to 10 bases. Germline CDR1 SGHTA, CDR2 FQGNSA. This CDR3 has 14 residues. Here the CDR3 DNA reads TGTGCCAGCAGCCAGAGTCCAGCTAACTATGGCTACACCTTC. It encodes CASSQSPANYGYTF.

CDR3 residues: CASSLFGGEQETQYF. In nucleotides, the CDR3 is TGTGCCAGCAGCTTATTTGGGGGGGAGCAAGAGACCCAGTACTTC. This chain links TRBV7-4 with TRBJ2-5; 7 bases match TRBD2. This CDR3 is 15 amino acids long. Germline V gene sequence: CDR1 SGHVT, CDR2 SQSDAQ. V lost 2 bases, J lost 2 bases, and 5 bases stayed unmatched.

This clonotype was counted a few times. The chain recombines TRBV29-1 with TRBJ2-2; D is undetermined. The CDR3 runs to 11 residues. Germline V gene data show CDR1 as SQVTM and CDR2 as ANQGSEA. V dropped 5 bases and J dropped 4 bases, with 5 bases sitting between them. CDR3 region: CSVRSTGELFF. Here the CDR3 DNA reads TGCAGCGTTAGGTCCACCGGGGAGCTGTTTTTT.

In its sample, this clonotype was seen many times. The CDR3 region is CASSLYLAGFYEQYF. In DNA, the CDR3 is TGTGCCAGCAGCTTGTATCTAGCGGGGTTCTACGAGCAGTACTTC. The chain recombines TRBV5-6 with TRBJ2-7; TRBD2 matches at 9 bases. This CDR3 contains 15 residues. With V trimmed by 1 base and J by 3 bases, 5 bases remained unmatched. Germline V gene lookup returns CDR1 SGHDT and CDR2 YYEEEE.

The V gene is TRBV10-2, the J gene TRBJ1-1; D remains unclear. The CDR3 runs to 13 residues. Germline V gene lookup returns CDR1 WSHSY and CDR2 SAAADI. V was pared by 1 base and J by 7 bases, with 10 bases between. The CDR3 DNA is TGCGCCAGCAGTGAGTACGTGAAGGGTGAAGCTTTCTTT. Amino acids: CASSEYVKGEAFF.

This clonotype was observed a few times. A clone one base away is much larger, so this may be a read error. The chain couples TRBV12-3 or TRBV12-4 to TRBJ1-2; tentative D call: TRBD1 (5 bases). The CDR3 sequence is 13 residues long. V dropped 6 bases and J dropped 6 bases, with 14 bases sitting between them. The CDR3 DNA reads TGTGCCAGCAGCCTGGGGGGGATCGATGGCTACACCTTC. Protein sequence: CASSLGGIDGYTF.

The CDR3 reads CASREQGIGNQPQHF. DNA of the CDR3: TGTGCCAGCAGAGAACAGGGGATCGGCAATCAGCCCCAGCATTTT. The chain couples TRBV2 to TRBJ1-5, with 7 bases matching TRBD1. There are 15 residues in the CDR3. V lost 6 bases to trimming and J lost 2 bases; unmatched junction nucleotides: 7. CDR1 SNHLY and CDR2 FYNNEI come from the germline V gene.

The rearrangement joins TRBV29-1 to TRBJ1-4; 7 bases are a match to TRBD1. The CDR3 length is 13 residues. Germline V CDR1 and CDR2: SQVTM, ANQGSEA. J was trimmed by 3 bases and V by 6 bases; bases with no gene match: 4. CDR3 sequence (DNA): TGCAGCGTACGGGACAGCCCTAATGAAAAACTGTTTTTT. Translated, it gives CSVRDSPNEKLFF.

This clonotype was seen a handful of times. The J gene is TRBJ2-1, the V gene TRBV7-9, with D unclear. Trimming pared 2 bases from V and 5 bases from J, leaving 4 bases between. The CDR3 is made up of 12 amino acids. Germline lookup yields CDR1 SEHNR and CDR2 FQNEAQ (reference sequence). CDR3 bases: TGTGCCAGCAGCTTAATTAACAATGAGCAGTTCTTC. It translates to CASSLINNEQFF.

The chain is built from TRBV5-1 and TRBJ2-5; 8 bases fit TRBD2. The trim removed 0 bases at V and 5 bases at J, leaving 6 bases unmatched. Germline assignment: CDR1 SGHRS and CDR2 YFSETQ. This CDR3 comprises 15 residues. CDR3 sequence: CASSLVLAGAETQYF. The CDR3, as DNA: TGCGCCAGCAGCTTGGTCCTAGCGGGCGCGGAGACCCAGTACTTC. Looking up the rest from reference TRBV5-1 and TRBJ2-5 gives the full variable domain: KAGVTQTPRYLIKTRGQQVTLSCSPISGHRSVSWYQQTPGQGLQFLFEYFSETQRNKGNFPGRFSGRQFSNSRSEMNVSTLELGDSALYLCASSLVLAGAETQYFGPGTRLLVL.

This clonotype was recorded at least ten times. This rearrangement joins TRBV7-2 to TRBJ1-2; TRBD1 is a possible D gene (6 bases). CDR1 is SGHTA and CDR2 is FQGNSA in the germline V gene. CDR3 length equals 13 residues. Trimming removed 5 bases at V and 5 bases at J, with 12 bases between. CDR3: CASSLRDMYGYTF. CDR3 sequence (DNA): TGTGCCAGCAGCCTACGGGACATGTATGGCTACACCTTC.

This clonotype was detected many times. The V call is TRBV6-2 or TRBV6-3, the J call TRBJ2-2, with D uncertain. The germline CDR1 and CDR2 sequences are MNHEY and SVGEGT. V lost 7 bases to trimming and J lost 6 bases, with 12 bases between them. The CDR3 extends over 13 amino acids. CDR3 protein: CASTTTGPGELFF. CDR3 nucleotide sequence: TGTGCCAGCACCACAACCGGACCCGGGGAGCTGTTTTTT.

Concerning this clonotype itself: A clone one base away is much larger, so this may be a read error. The chain couples TRBV30 to TRBJ1-1; 7 bases map to TRBD1. Germline V gene data show CDR1 as GTSNPN and CDR2 as SVGIG (reference sequence). The CDR3 runs to 13 residues. This CDR3 reads CASQSTGDTEALF. CDR3 bases: TGTGCCTCTCAATCAACAGGGGACACTGAAGCTCTCTTT.

The rearrangement uses TRBV20-1 and TRBJ2-3, with 9 bases matching TRBD2. This CDR3 is built from 15 residues. Germline V gives CDR1 DFQATT, CDR2 SNEGSKA (reference sequence). The ends lost 5 bases at V and 4 bases at J; junction bases unmatched: 10. The CDR3 bases are TGCAGTGCTTGGCCCGGGACTAGCTCCCCAGATACGCAGTATTTT. As protein: CSAWPGTSSPDTQYF.

V usage is TRBV20-1 and J usage is TRBJ2-3; tentative D call: TRBD2 (6 bases). The germline V and J ends were trimmed by 5 bases and 2 bases, with 11 bases remaining between them. CDR3 length: 13 amino acids. In germline, CDR1 is DFQATT, CDR2 SNEGSKA (reference sequence). The DNA for the CDR3 is TGCAGTGCTTTCTGGGAGGACACAGATACGCAGTATTTT. This gives the protein CSAFWEDTDTQYF.

The CDR3 DNA follows: TGTGCCAGCAGCAACCGACAGGGAAGAAATCAGCCCCAGCATTTT. It is translated as CASSNRQGRNQPQHF. The rearrangement joins TRBV7-2 to TRBJ1-5, with 7 bases aligning to TRBD1. Germline V lookup: CDR1 SGHTA, CDR2 FQGNSA. With 5 bases clipped from V and 4 bases from J, the junction kept 8 bases outside the gene matches. The CDR3 has 15 residues.

V and J are TRBV28 and TRBJ1-1, with a possible D match to TRBD1 (6 bases). Germline loops: CDR1 MDHEN, CDR2 SYDVKM. Trimming stripped 5 bases from V and 1 base from J, with 20 bases between. CDR3 length: 17 amino acids. CDR3 coding DNA: TGTGCCAGCAGTCAGATCTCTAGTGGGGGGCGGAACACTGAAGCTTTCTTT. Translated: CASSQISSGGRNTEAFF.

The chain carries TRBV9 and TRBJ2-3; 9 nucleotides align to TRBD1. V shed 4 bases, J shed 1 base, and the junction held 4 bases outside the gene matches. The CDR3 is made up of 15 amino acids. Looked up from germline, CDR1 is SGDLS and CDR2 is YYNGEE. The CDR3 loop is CASSLQGARTDTQYF. The CDR3 DNA follows: TGTGCCAGCAGCTTACAGGGGGCCCGCACAGATACGCAGTATTTT. Full variable domain (outside the CDR3, taken from reference TRBV9 and TRBJ2-3): DSGVTQTPKHLITATGQRVTLRCSPRSGDLSVYWYQQSLDQGLQFLIQYYNGEERAKGNILERFSAQQFPDLHSELNLSSLELGDSALYFCASSLQGARTDTQYFGPGTRLTVL.

This rearrangement joins TRBV24-1 to TRBJ1-1; weak D call: TRBD1 (6 bases). Germline CDR1 is KGHDR and CDR2 is SFDVKD. The CDR3 is made up of 12 amino acids. V lost 4 bases and J lost 13, with 15 bases in between. CDR3 residues: CATSDPDSGGFF. The CDR3, as DNA: TGTGCCACCAGTGACCCGGACAGCGGGGGTTTCTTT.

This chain uses TRBV20-1 with TRBJ2-3; TRBD2 aligns across 14 bases. The V and J ends lost 2 bases and 5 bases, in that order; junction bases with no gene match: 9. The CDR3 loop spans 17 amino acids. Germline V gene sequence: CDR1 DFQATT, CDR2 SNEGSKA (reference sequence). CDR3 residues: CSARPYGTSGRVDTQYF. The CDR3 region has the DNA TGCAGTGCTAGACCTTACGGGACTAGCGGGAGAGTAGATACGCAGTATTTT.

By frequency in the sample, this clonotype is large. V and J are TRBV20-1 and TRBJ2-1; D is ambiguous. Trimming removed 4 bases from V and 3 bases from J, with 1 base in between. The CDR3 extends over 10 amino acids. Germline assignment: CDR1 DFQATT and CDR2 SNEGSKA (reference sequence). Written as DNA, the CDR3 is TGCAGTGCTAACTACAATGAGCAGTTCTTC. Its protein product is CSANYNEQFF.

With respect to this clonotype: This CDR3 fails to terminate in the conserved phenylalanine or tryptophan, so it likely reflects a read error. This chain connects TRBV7-2 to TRBJ2-5, with 15 bases lining up with TRBD2. This CDR3 spans 15 amino acids. The trim removed 5 bases at V and 7 bases at J, leaving 5 bases unmatched. Germline V gene sequence: CDR1 SGHTA, CDR2 FQGNSA. In DNA form, the CDR3 reads TGTGCCAGCAGCCTCGGGACTAGCGGGGGGACGACCCAGTACATT. It is translated as CASSLGTSGGTTQYI.

This clonotype was recorded only once. The chain links TRBV9 to TRBJ1-2, with no clear D. V was pared by 3 bases and J by 6 bases, with 15 bases between. The CDR3 spans 14 residues. Germline CDR1 SGDLS, CDR2 YYNGEE. CDR3 sequence: CASSAEGRAHGYTF. CDR3 DNA sequence: TGTGCCAGCAGCGCGGAAGGCCGCGCACATGGCTACACCTTC.